These 25 T cell receptor beta chains share one sample of origin, sequenced in a study of cytomegalovirus exposure and HLA in healthy donors (dated by TCRdb to 2016 to 2017). Receptor amplification or capture employed the immunoSEQ multiplex PCR assay. For the multiplex PCR, a mixture combining 60 forward primers for TCR Vbeta segments and 13 reverse primers for TCR Jbeta segments was used. Sourced from immuneACCESS, this table was stored by TCRdb with only in-frame sequences that have V and J called. A share of the clones is absent; for the studies checked, an unresolved V gene accounts for under half, and the remainder has no known explanation. A total of about 140,000 clones appear in this sample, 80% of them only once. Clones ranked in the top ten supply under 5.5% of the sample. The sequenced sample consisted of PBMCs. These receptors originate from a man younger than 45 in good health.

This rearrangement joins TRBV6-6 to TRBJ2-1, with TRBD2 identical over 8 bases. Per the germline V gene, CDR1 is MNHNY and CDR2 is SVGAGI (reference sequence). With 2 bases clipped from V and 6 bases from J, the junction kept 9 bases outside the gene matches. The CDR3 is 16 residues long. The CDR3 DNA reads TGTGCCAGCAGTTACGAGGGACTAGGTTTCCGCAATGAGCAGTTCTTC. It specifies CASSYEGLGFRNEQFF.

This chain links TRBV10-1 with TRBJ1-5, with D maybe TRBD1 (5 bases). The V gene lost 6 bases and the J gene lost 2 bases, with 11 bases spanning the gap. Germline V gene data show CDR1 as WNHNN and CDR2 as SYGVQD (reference sequence). The CDR3 is made up of 14 amino acids. CDR3 region: CASRLTDRNQPQHF. The CDR3 nucleotides read TGCGCCAGCAGGCTGACAGACCGCAATCAGCCCCAGCATTTT.

This chain connects TRBV7-9 to TRBJ2-5, with TRBD2 matching 9 bases. Germline CDR1 and CDR2: SEHNR and FQNEAQ (reference sequence). This CDR3 is built from 15 residues. The trim removed 1 base at V and 3 bases at J, leaving 3 bases unmatched. CDR3 nucleotide sequence: TGTGCCAGCAGCTTAGTTGCGGGAGGGAAAGAGACCCAGTACTTC. It specifies CASSLVAGGKETQYF.

The V call is TRBV14, the J call TRBJ2-3; the match to TRBD2 covers 9 bases. Germline V lookup: CDR1 SGHDN, CDR2 FVKESK. The V gene end was trimmed by 4 bases and the J gene end by 2 bases; junction bases not matched to a gene: 19. This CDR3 is 20 amino acids long. The CDR3 DNA sequence: TGTGCCAGCAGCCGGGAGGAAAGCCTCGTGGCTAGCGGGATCACAGATACGCAGTATTTT. This translates into CASSREESLVASGITDTQYF.

The chain is built from TRBV7-2 and TRBJ2-7; no firm D call. Trimming shortened V by 3 bases and J by 6 bases, and 6 bases separated the two germline ends. CDR1 is SGHTA and CDR2 is FQGNSA in the germline V gene. This CDR3 region has 11 residues. CDR3 in DNA: TGTGCCAGCAGCTTCATCGGCGAGCAGTACTTC. Encoded protein: CASSFIGEQYF.

The chain employs TRBV27 and TRBJ2-7; the D gene is possibly TRBD2 (6 bases). From germline, CDR1 is MNHEY and CDR2 SMNVEV (reference sequence). V was clipped by 4 bases and J by 7 bases, with 20 bases between them. The CDR3 sequence is 15 residues long. CDR3 nucleotides: TGTGCCAGCAGTTCAGCGGGCACCCTCTCGGAAGAGCAGTACTTC. Encoded protein: CASSSAGTLSEEQYF.

This rearrangement joins TRBV5-1 to TRBJ1-1; D call uncertain. From germline, CDR1 is SGHRS and CDR2 YFSETQ. The CDR3 runs to 15 residues. The V end was cut by 1 base, the J end by 5 bases, with 15 bases between. In nucleotides, the CDR3 is TGCGCCAGCAGCTTGCTTGGCTCACAGAAAACTGAAGCTTTCTTT. It codes for CASSLLGSQKTEAFF.

This clone was counted a few times. The J gene is TRBJ2-7, the V gene TRBV12-5, with D uncertain. CDR3 length: 12 residues. Germline V gene data show CDR1 as LGHNT and CDR2 as FRNRAP. Trimming pared 2 bases from V and 6 bases from J, leaving 8 bases between. The CDR3 region is CASGLTVGEQYF. The CDR3 nucleotides read TGTGCTAGTGGTTTGACAGTCGGCGAGCAGTACTTC.

This clone appeared a few times. The chain carries TRBV7-6 and TRBJ2-1; 8 nucleotides agree with TRBD2. The CDR3 spans 16 residues. The V gene's germline CDR1 is SGHVS and CDR2 FNYEAQ. Trimming cost V 4 bases and J 12 bases; bases outside gene matches: 17. CDR3 amino acids: CASSSTGTRSKLGQFF. The CDR3, as DNA: TGTGCCAGCAGCTCCACCGGGACTAGGTCTAAACTCGGGCAGTTCTTC.

This clone has more than one count but fewer than ten. This chain joins TRBV2 and TRBJ2-2; D perhaps matches TRBD1 (6 bases). The CDR3 runs 15 residues. Trimming took 5 bases from V and 3 from J, leaving 13 bases between them. Germline loops: CDR1 SNHLY, CDR2 FYNNEI. The CDR3, as DNA: TGTGCCAGCAGTCAAAACAGGGTGTACACCGGGGAGCTGTTTTTT. Its protein is CASSQNRVYTGELFF. The entire variable domain, with the rest obtained from reference TRBV2 and TRBJ2-2, is as follows: EPEVTQTPSHQVTQMGQEVILRCVPISNHLYFYWYRQILGQKVEFLVSFYNNEISEKSEIFDDQFSVERPDGSNFTLKIRSTKLEDSAMYFCASSQNRVYTGELFFGEGSRLTVL.

V and J are TRBV19 and TRBJ2-1; 8 bases agree with TRBD2. The CDR3 contains 16 residues. The germline CDR1 and CDR2 sequences are LNHDA and SQIVND (reference sequence). The junction had 8 bases not matched to a gene; V was cut back by 3 bases and J by 4 bases. The CDR3 nucleotides are TGTGCCAGTAGTATTAAGGGTAGCGGGGATTACAATGAGCAGTTCTTC. Translating it yields CASSIKGSGDYNEQFF.

The chain is built from TRBV30 and TRBJ1-3; tentatively, D is TRBD1 (5 bases). The CDR3 sequence is 12 residues long. The germline V and J ends were trimmed by 7 bases and 7 bases, with 14 bases remaining between them. The germline gives CDR1 GTSNPN, CDR2 SVGIG (reference sequence). The CDR3 region has the DNA TGTGCCTCAGGTCAGGGATCCAACACCATATATTTT. This encodes CASGQGSNTIYF.

The gene calls are TRBV7-9 and TRBJ2-3; 8 bases align to TRBD2. The CDR3 contains 15 residues. The germline CDR1 and CDR2 sequences are SEHNR and FQNEAQ (reference sequence). J lost 5 bases, V lost 5 bases, and 9 bases had no gene match. The CDR3 coding sequence is TGTGCCAGCAGCCAAGGAGCGGGAGCGGTAGATACGCAGTATTTT. This encodes CASSQGAGAVDTQYF.

The chain combines TRBV4-1 with TRBJ1-2; D unclear. With 0 bases removed from V and 8 bases from J, the gap between germline ends came to 10 bases. This CDR3 comprises 13 residues. The germline V gene has CDR1 MGHRA and CDR2 YSYEKL. CDR3 protein: CASSQEWGGGYTF. CDR3 nucleotides: TGCGCCAGCAGCCAAGAGTGGGGAGGCGGCTACACCTTC.

The chain uses TRBV4-3 and TRBJ1-6, with a tentative D call TRBD1 (5 bases). The V end was cut by 0 bases, the J end by 10 bases, with 16 bases between. The CDR3 consists of 16 residues. Germline assignment: CDR1 LGHNA and CDR2 YSLEER. CDR3 loop: CASSQEFSRAGSPLHF. The CDR3 coding sequence is TGCGCCAGCAGCCAAGAGTTTAGCAGGGCGGGATCACCCCTCCACTTT.

The V call is TRBV6-5, the J call TRBJ2-2; D possibly corresponds to TRBD2 (5 bases). The CDR3 covers 13 residues. Between the trimmed V and J ends, which lost 7 bases and 6 bases, there was a span of 12 bases. Per germline, CDR1 MNHEY and CDR2 SVGAGI. The CDR3 DNA reads TGTGCCAGCACCAAGGCGGGCGCCGGGGAGCTGTTTTTT. It specifies CASTKAGAGELFF.

V is TRBV15 and J is TRBJ1-1; TRBD1 matches 7 bases. The germline V gene has CDR1 LNHNV and CDR2 YYDKDF (reference sequence). The length of the CDR3 is 13 residues. Trimming cost V 8 bases and J 3 bases; bases outside gene matches: 6. CDR3 region: CATGDSHDTEAFF. Written as DNA, the CDR3 is TGTGCCACCGGGGACAGCCATGACACTGAAGCTTTCTTT.

In its sample, this clone was seen once. The chain employs TRBV7-9 and TRBJ2-7; 8 bases line up with TRBD2. V shed 2 bases, J shed 4 bases, and the junction held 7 bases outside the gene matches. Per germline, CDR1 SEHNR and CDR2 FQNEAQ (reference sequence). The CDR3 length is 15 residues. This CDR3 reads CASSLKASGPYEQYF. The CDR3 DNA reads as TGTGCCAGCAGCTTAAAGGCTAGCGGGCCGTACGAGCAGTACTTC.

The CDR3 DNA sequence: TGTGCCAGTAGTTCGCCGGGACAGGGAACCCACGAGCAGTACTTC. Protein sequence: CASSSPGQGTHEQYF. The chain couples TRBV19 to TRBJ2-7; 9 bases fit TRBD1. This CDR3 has 15 amino acids. V trimming: 5 bases; J trimming: 5 bases; junction bases outside the gene matches: 10. The germline V gene encodes CDR1 LNHDA and CDR2 SQIVND (reference sequence).

The chain carries TRBV28 and TRBJ2-3; 9 bases match TRBD2. CDR1 and CDR2 (germline): MDHEN, SYDVKM. This CDR3 contains 13 residues. Trimming at V came to 10 bases and at J to 1 base, leaving 3 bases not matched to a gene. This chain's CDR3 is CATQRGGTDTQYF. The CDR3 DNA reads as TGTGCCACACAGCGGGGGGGCACAGATACGCAGTATTTT. Supplemented by reference TRBV28 and TRBJ2-3, the full variable domain reads DVKVTQSSRYLVKRTGEKVFLECVQDMDHENMFWYRQDPGLGLRLIYFSYDVKMKEKGDIPEGYSVSREKKERFSLILESASTNQTSMYLCATQRGGTDTQYFGPGTRLTVL.

There are a few counts of this clone. The chain carries TRBV6-1 and TRBJ1-2; tentative D call: TRBD1 (5 bases). Trimming took off 1 base at V and 5 bases at J, with 14 bases between the two ends. The CDR3 totals 15 residues. Germline values: CDR1 MNHNS, CDR2 SASEGT. In DNA form, the CDR3 reads TGTGCCAGCAGTGAAGAGTCCGGGGGGGGATATGGCTACACCTTC. This encodes CASSEESGGGYGYTF.

The chain joins TRBV7-8 to TRBJ2-5; TRBD2 agrees at 7 bases. Germline-derived CDR1 and CDR2 are SGHVS and FQNEAQ. J was trimmed by 1 base and V by 5 bases; bases with no gene match: 7. The CDR3 extends over 15 amino acids. The CDR3: CASSPITSAQETQYF. In DNA, the CDR3 is TGTGCCAGCAGCCCTATTACTAGCGCCCAAGAGACCCAGTACTTC.

The rearrangement uses TRBV18 and TRBJ2-7, with D uncertain. Germline-derived CDR1 and CDR2 are KGHSH and LQKENI. Between the trimmed V and J ends, which lost 5 bases and 2 bases, there was a span of 13 bases. The CDR3 runs to 14 residues. In DNA form, the CDR3 reads TGTGCCAGCTCAGCCGCCGGCGGAGCCTACGAGCAGTACTTC. Amino acids: CASSAAGGAYEQYF.

V is TRBV29-1 and J is TRBJ1-1; D unclear. The CDR3 extends over 12 amino acids. The ends were cut back, 2 bases at V and 5 bases at J, with 9 bases in the middle. CDR1 is SQVTM, CDR2 ANQGSEA, per germline. CDR3 in DNA: TGCAGCGTTGAACCGGTTGGTACTGAAGCTTTCTTT. Amino acids: CSVEPVGTEAFF.

With regard to this clone: The same CDR3 arises from other DNA sequences in this sample as well. CDR3 sequence reads: CSVEVTDYEQYF. CDR3 coding DNA: TGCAGCGTTGAAGTGACTGATTACGAGCAGTACTTC. The chain couples TRBV29-1 to TRBJ2-7, with D hard to call. V lost 1 base to trimming and J lost 4 bases, with 8 bases between them. The CDR3 has 12 residues. Germline V gene sequence: CDR1 SQVTM, CDR2 ANQGSEA.